The 19 T cell receptor beta chains presented below share a single source sample, sequenced in a study of shared clonotypes between healthy human individuals. Measured with immunoSEQ multiplex PCR; TCRdb has only the in-frame clones, and not every one. The table shows about 2.3 million clones, with 93% occurring only once. The sample comprised naive CD4+ T cells from PBMCs. The subset was: CD45RA+ positively selected. Receptors were obtained from a young man in good health. Some clones in this sample may be carry-over from other donors' samples.

V and J are TRBV6-6 and TRBJ2-5; D call uncertain. From germline, CDR1 is MNHNY and CDR2 SVGAGI (reference sequence). CDR3 length equals 12 residues. V was trimmed by 6 bases and J by 1 base, leaving 6 bases between them. The CDR3 loop is CASSPPQETQYF. CDR3 bases: TGTGCCAGCAGCCCCCCCCAAGAGACCCAGTACTTC.

The J gene is TRBJ1-1, the V gene TRBV5-1; no reliable D call. The CDR3 contains 14 residues. Between the trimmed V and J ends, which lost 1 base and 5 bases, there was a span of 12 bases. Germline V gene lookup returns CDR1 SGHRS and CDR2 YFSETQ. CDR3 loop: CASSLREMRTEAFF. The DNA of the CDR3 is TGCGCCAGCAGCTTGAGGGAGATGAGGACTGAAGCTTTCTTT.

The V call is TRBV6-6, the J call TRBJ1-5; 7 bases match TRBD1. The CDR3 consists of 13 residues. Trimming cost V 2 bases and J 5 bases; bases outside gene matches: 0. Germline loops: CDR1 MNHNY, CDR2 SVGAGI (reference sequence). The CDR3 sequence: CASSYGQDQPQHF. In nucleotides, the CDR3 is TGTGCCAGCAGTTACGGACAGGATCAGCCCCAGCATTTT.

As regards this clone: The sample has other DNA sequences that encode this CDR3 too. This chain uses TRBV27 with TRBJ1-4; 8 nucleotides align to TRBD1. CDR1 is MNHEY, CDR2 SMNVEV, per germline (reference sequence). The CDR3 sequence is 13 residues long. Germline trimming cut 6 bases from V and 4 bases from J; bases unmatched to any gene: 1. In DNA form, the CDR3 reads TGTGCCAGCAGCGGACAGGGTAATGAAAAACTGTTTTTT. This encodes CASSGQGNEKLFF. Using reference TRBV27 and TRBJ1-4 for the parts outside the CDR3, the full variable domain is EAQVTQNPRYLITVTGKKLTVTCSQNMNHEYMSWYRQDPGLGLRQIYYSMNVEVTDKGDVPEGYKVSRKEKRNFPLILESPSPNQTSLYFCASSGQGNEKLFFGSGTQLSVL.

The gene calls are TRBV6-1 and TRBJ2-7; tentative D call: TRBD1 (6 bases). Germline CDR1 is MNHNS and CDR2 is SASEGT. The CDR3 covers 14 residues. V shed 6 bases and J shed 3 bases, with 15 bases lying between them. This chain's CDR3 is CASRQGQPNYEQYF. CDR3 DNA: TGTGCCAGCAGACAAGGACAGCCTAACTACGAGCAGTACTTC.

J is TRBJ1-2 and V is TRBV29-1; D unclear. This CDR3 region has 15 residues. V was trimmed by 6 bases and J by 4 bases, leaving 21 bases between them. Germline CDR1 reads SQVTM; CDR2 reads ANQGSEA. The CDR3 protein is CSVPRGRAEIYGYTF. The CDR3 DNA reads as TGCAGCGTCCCCCGCGGGCGTGCCGAAATCTATGGCTACACCTTC.

The CDR3 DNA reads TGTGCCAGCAGCGACAGGACAGCATATAGCAATCAGCCCCAGCATTTT. This encodes CASSDRTAYSNQPQHF. The chain carries TRBV7-8 and TRBJ1-5; D perhaps matches TRBD1 (6 bases). Deletions cut 5 bases from V and 0 bases from J, with 14 bases between. Germline V gene data show CDR1 as SGHVS and CDR2 as FQNEAQ. The CDR3 runs 16 residues. Full variable domain (missing parts from reference TRBV7-8 and TRBJ1-5): GAGVSQSPRYKVAKRGQDVALRCDPISGHVSLFWYQQALGQGPEFLTYFQNEAQLDKSGLPSDRFFAERPEGSVSTLKIQRTQQEDSAVYLCASSDRTAYSNQPQHFGDGTRLSIL.

This rearrangement joins TRBV30 to TRBJ2-3; 7 bases fit TRBD2. The CDR3 consists of 14 residues. V lost 2 bases, J lost 4 bases, and 6 bases stayed unmatched. Germline CDR1 and CDR2: GTSNPN and SVGIG (reference sequence). The CDR3 DNA follows: TGTGCCTGGAGTCGGCTGGGAGGGGCAGATACGCAGTATTTT. It translates to CAWSRLGGADTQYF. The full variable domain, its missing parts supplied by reference TRBV30 and TRBJ2-3, is SQTIHQWPATLVQPVGSPLSLECTVEGTSNPNLYWYRQAAGRGLQLLFYSVGIGQISSEVPQNLSASRPQDRQFILSSKKLLLSDSGFYLCAWSRLGGADTQYFGPGTRLTVL.

The CDR3 spells CASSASGPQTEQYF. As DNA, the CDR3 is TGTGCCAGCAGTGCTTCGGGACCCCAGACCGAGCAGTACTTC. The chain couples TRBV6-1 to TRBJ2-7; D possibly matches TRBD1 or TRBD2 (5 bases each). CDR3 length: 14 amino acids. Looked up from germline, CDR1 is MNHNS and CDR2 is SASEGT. The germline V and J ends were trimmed by 4 bases and 6 bases, with 16 bases remaining between them.

This sequence joins TRBV18 and TRBJ2-1; TRBD1 matches 7 bases. Germline V gene lookup returns CDR1 KGHSH and CDR2 LQKENI. V shed 1 base and J 6 bases; nucleotides not matched to a gene: 6. This CDR3 is 15 amino acids long. The CDR3 region is CASSPQGASVNEQFF. CDR3 in DNA: TGTGCCAGCTCACCACAGGGGGCTTCGGTCAATGAGCAGTTCTTC.

The rearrangement links TRBV5-1 to TRBJ2-1; D not resolved. The CDR3 runs 12 residues. With 4 bases removed from V and 6 bases from J, the gap between germline ends came to 8 bases. Germline-derived CDR1 and CDR2 are SGHRS and YFSETQ. The CDR3 sequence: CASSTLTNEQFF. Written as DNA, the CDR3 is TGCGCCAGCAGCACACTAACCAATGAGCAGTTCTTC.

This clone was seen only once. V gene TRBV7-8 combines with J gene TRBJ2-7; D is unclear. Germline V gene data show CDR1 as SGHVS and CDR2 as FQNEAQ. The CDR3 covers 14 residues. Trimming shortened V by 5 bases and J by 1 base, and 12 bases separated the two germline ends. The CDR3 sequence is CASSQERVSYEQYF. The CDR3 DNA reads as TGTGCCAGCAGCCAAGAAAGGGTGTCCTACGAGCAGTACTTC. Looking up the rest from reference TRBV7-8 and TRBJ2-7 gives the full variable domain: GAGVSQSPRYKVAKRGQDVALRCDPISGHVSLFWYQQALGQGPEFLTYFQNEAQLDKSGLPSDRFFAERPEGSVSTLKIQRTQQEDSAVYLCASSQERVSYEQYFGPGTRLTVT.

The V gene is TRBV30, the J gene TRBJ1-1; D call uncertain. The CDR3 has 15 amino acids. Germline V gene lookup returns CDR1 GTSNPN and CDR2 SVGIG (reference sequence). V was pared by 6 bases and J by 0 bases, with 17 bases between. The CDR3 loop reads CACPRLGDLNTEAFF. The CDR3 region has the DNA TGTGCCTGCCCCCGACTGGGAGACCTGAACACTGAAGCTTTCTTT.

The J gene is TRBJ1-5, the V gene TRBV28, with 7 bases that match TRBD1. Germline-derived CDR1 and CDR2 are MDHEN and SYDVKM. The CDR3 runs 15 residues. The ends lost 2 bases at V and 3 bases at J; junction bases unmatched: 4. As DNA, the CDR3 is TGTGCCAGCAGTTTACGGGACAGCTTCAATCAGCCCCAGCATTTT. This gives the protein CASSLRDSFNQPQHF. Filled out from reference TRBV28 and TRBJ1-5, the complete variable domain reads DVKVTQSSRYLVKRTGEKVFLECVQDMDHENMFWYRQDPGLGLRLIYFSYDVKMKEKGDIPEGYSVSREKKERFSLILESASTNQTSMYLCASSLRDSFNQPQHFGDGTRLSIL.

J is TRBJ1-4 and V is TRBV19, with 8 bases matching TRBD1. Germline V lookup: CDR1 LNHDA, CDR2 SQIVND (reference sequence). V gave up 4 bases and J gave up 7 bases; unmatched junction bases: 5. The CDR3 totals 14 residues. DNA for the CDR3: TGTGCCAGTAGTACCCAGGGGGCAGTTGAAAAACTGTTTTTT. Translating gives CASSTQGAVEKLFF.

The chain links TRBV28 to TRBJ2-7, with D possibly TRBD1 on 6 matching bases. The length of the CDR3 is 13 residues. The germline V gene has CDR1 MDHEN and CDR2 SYDVKM. Deletions cut 2 bases from V and 7 bases from J, with 12 bases between. CDR3 nucleotides: TGTGCCAGCAGTTTAGGGTATCAGGGGGAGCAGTACTTC. This codes for CASSLGYQGEQYF.

Here the CDR3 reads CASRPSSYNEQFF. The CDR3 nucleotides read TGTGCCAGCCGCCCGAGCTCCTACAATGAGCAGTTCTTC. The V gene is TRBV9, the J gene TRBJ2-1; D is undetermined. The CDR3 length is 13 residues. Germline CDR1 and CDR2: SGDLS and YYNGEE. V shed 7 bases and J shed 0 bases, with 8 bases lying between them.

The CDR3: CASAGKGETQYF. Written as DNA, the CDR3 is TGTGCCAGCGCGGGAAAAGGAGAGACCCAGTACTTC. The rearrangement joins TRBV6-5 to TRBJ2-5, with D possibly matching TRBD2 (6 bases). The CDR3 is made up of 12 amino acids. From germline, CDR1 is MNHEY and CDR2 SVGAGI. Trimming cost V 8 bases and J 4 bases, with 11 bases left between them.

The rearrangement uses TRBV7-8 and TRBJ2-5; D uncertain. Trimming removed 1 base at V and 5 bases at J, with 8 bases between. Looked up from germline, CDR1 is SGHVS and CDR2 is FQNEAQ. The CDR3 extends over 13 amino acids. The CDR3 region has the DNA TGTGCCAGCAGCTTAGGAGTTCTTGAGACCCAGTACTTC. As protein: CASSLGVLETQYF.